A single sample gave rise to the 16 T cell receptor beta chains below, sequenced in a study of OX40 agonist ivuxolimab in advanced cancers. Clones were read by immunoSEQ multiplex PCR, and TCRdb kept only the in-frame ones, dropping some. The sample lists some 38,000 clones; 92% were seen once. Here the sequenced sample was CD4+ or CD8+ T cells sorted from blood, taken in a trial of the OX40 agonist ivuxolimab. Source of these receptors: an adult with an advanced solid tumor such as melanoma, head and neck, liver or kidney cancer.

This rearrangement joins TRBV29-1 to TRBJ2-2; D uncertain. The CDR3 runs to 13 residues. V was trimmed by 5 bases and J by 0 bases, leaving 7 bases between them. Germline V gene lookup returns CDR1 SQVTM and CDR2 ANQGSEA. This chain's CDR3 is CSVSNSNTGELFF. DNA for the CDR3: TGCAGCGTTTCGAACTCGAACACCGGGGAGCTGTTTTTT.

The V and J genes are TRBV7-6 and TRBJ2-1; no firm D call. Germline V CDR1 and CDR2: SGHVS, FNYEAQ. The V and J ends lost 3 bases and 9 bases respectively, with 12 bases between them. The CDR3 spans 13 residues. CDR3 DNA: TGTGCCAGCAGCTTGGGTGGGCCGGTTGAGCAGTTCTTC. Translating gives CASSLGGPVEQFF. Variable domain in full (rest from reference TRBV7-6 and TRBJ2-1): GAGVSQSPRYKVTKRGQDVALRCDPISGHVSLYWYRQALGQGPEFLTYFNYEAQQDKSGLPNDRFSAERPEGSISTLTIQRTEQRDSAMYRCASSLGGPVEQFFGPGTRLTVL.

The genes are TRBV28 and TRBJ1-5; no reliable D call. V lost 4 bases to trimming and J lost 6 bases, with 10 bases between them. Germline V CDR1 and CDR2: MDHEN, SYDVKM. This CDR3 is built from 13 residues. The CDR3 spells CASSSRGVQPQHF. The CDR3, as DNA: TGTGCCAGCAGTTCCCGAGGAGTTCAGCCCCAGCATTTT.

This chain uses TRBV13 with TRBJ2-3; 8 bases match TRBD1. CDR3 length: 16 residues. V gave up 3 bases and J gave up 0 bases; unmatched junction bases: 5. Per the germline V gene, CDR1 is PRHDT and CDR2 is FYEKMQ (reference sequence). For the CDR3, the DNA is TGTGCCAGCAGCTTTGTCCAGGGGGCTAGCACAGATACGCAGTATTTT. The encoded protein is CASSFVQGASTDTQYF.

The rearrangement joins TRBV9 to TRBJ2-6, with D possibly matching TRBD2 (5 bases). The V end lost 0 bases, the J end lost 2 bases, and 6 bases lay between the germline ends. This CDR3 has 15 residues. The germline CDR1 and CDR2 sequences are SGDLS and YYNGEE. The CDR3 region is CASSVAGTGANVLTF. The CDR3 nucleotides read TGTGCCAGCAGCGTAGCGGGGACTGGGGCCAACGTCCTGACTTTC.

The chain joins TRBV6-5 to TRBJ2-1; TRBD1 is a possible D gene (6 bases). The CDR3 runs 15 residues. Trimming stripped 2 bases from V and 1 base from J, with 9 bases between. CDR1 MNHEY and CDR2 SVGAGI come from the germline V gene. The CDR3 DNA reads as TGTGCCAGCAGTTACGGTCAGGGGTCCTACAATGAGCAGTTCTTC. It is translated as CASSYGQGSYNEQFF.

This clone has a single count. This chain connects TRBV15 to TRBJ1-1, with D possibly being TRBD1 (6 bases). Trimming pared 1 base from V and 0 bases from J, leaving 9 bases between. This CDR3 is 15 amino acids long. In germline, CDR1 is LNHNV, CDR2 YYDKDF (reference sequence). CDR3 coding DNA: TGTGCCACCAGCAGAGGTCAGGGGTTGAACACTGAAGCTTTCTTT. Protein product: CATSRGQGLNTEAFF.

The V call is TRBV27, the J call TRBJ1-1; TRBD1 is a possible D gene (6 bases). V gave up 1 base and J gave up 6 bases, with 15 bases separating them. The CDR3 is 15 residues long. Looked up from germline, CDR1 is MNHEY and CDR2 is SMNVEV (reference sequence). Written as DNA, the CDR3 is TGTGCCAGCAGTTTATTTCCGGGGGGCGGCCCTGAAGCTTTCTTT. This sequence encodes CASSLFPGGGPEAFF.

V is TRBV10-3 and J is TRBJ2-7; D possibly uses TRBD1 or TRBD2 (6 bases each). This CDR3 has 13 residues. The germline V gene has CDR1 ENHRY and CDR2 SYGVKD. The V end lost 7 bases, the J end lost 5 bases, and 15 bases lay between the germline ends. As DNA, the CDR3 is TGTGCCATCATGGAGGGGGAGAGGAACGAGCAGTACTTC. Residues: CAIMEGERNEQYF.

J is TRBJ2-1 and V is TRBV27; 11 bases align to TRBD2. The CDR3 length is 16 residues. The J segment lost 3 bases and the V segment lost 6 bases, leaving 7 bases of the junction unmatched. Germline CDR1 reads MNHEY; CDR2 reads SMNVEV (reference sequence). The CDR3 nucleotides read TGTGCCAGCAGCACTGTAACTAGCGGGAGCTACAATGAGCAGTTCTTC. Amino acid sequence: CASSTVTSGSYNEQFF.

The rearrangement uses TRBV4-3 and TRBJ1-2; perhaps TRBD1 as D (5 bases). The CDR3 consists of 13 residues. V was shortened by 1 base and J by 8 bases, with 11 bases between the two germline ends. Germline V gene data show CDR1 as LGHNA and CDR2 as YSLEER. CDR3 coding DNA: TGCGCCAGCAGCCAAGGACAGACGTTGGGCTACACCTTC. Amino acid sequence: CASSQGQTLGYTF.

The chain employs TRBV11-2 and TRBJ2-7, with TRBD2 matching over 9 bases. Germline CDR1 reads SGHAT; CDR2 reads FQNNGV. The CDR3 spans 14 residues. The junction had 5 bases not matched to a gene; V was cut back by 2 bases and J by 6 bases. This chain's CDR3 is CASSLPGLAPEQYF. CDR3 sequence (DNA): TGTGCCAGCAGCTTACCAGGACTAGCGCCCGAGCAGTACTTC.

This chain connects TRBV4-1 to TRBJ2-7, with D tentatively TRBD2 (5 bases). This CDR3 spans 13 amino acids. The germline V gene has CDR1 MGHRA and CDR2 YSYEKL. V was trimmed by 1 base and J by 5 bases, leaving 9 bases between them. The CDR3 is CASSQAPRDEQYF. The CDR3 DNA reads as TGCGCCAGCAGCCAAGCCCCGCGGGACGAGCAGTACTTC.

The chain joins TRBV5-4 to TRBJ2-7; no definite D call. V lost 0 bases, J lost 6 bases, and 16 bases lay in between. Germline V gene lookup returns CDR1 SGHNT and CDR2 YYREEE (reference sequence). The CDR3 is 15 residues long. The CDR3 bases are TGTGCCAGCAGCTTGGCCCAGGTCGTTCCCTCCGAGCAGTACTTC. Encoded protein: CASSLAQVVPSEQYF.

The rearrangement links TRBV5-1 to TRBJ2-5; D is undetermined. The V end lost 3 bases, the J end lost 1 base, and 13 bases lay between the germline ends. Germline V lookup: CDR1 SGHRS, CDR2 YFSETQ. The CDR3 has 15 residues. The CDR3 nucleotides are TGCGCCAGCAGCTCGGACGGTATTTCCCAAGAGACCCAGTACTTC. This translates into CASSSDGISQETQYF.

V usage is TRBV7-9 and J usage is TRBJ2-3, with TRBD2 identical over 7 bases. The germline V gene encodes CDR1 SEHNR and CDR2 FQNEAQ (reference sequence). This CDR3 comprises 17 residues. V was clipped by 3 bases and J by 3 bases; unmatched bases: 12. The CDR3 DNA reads TGTGCCAGCAGCTTGGGCGGGAGCGTAGTGGGAACAGATACGCAGTATTTT. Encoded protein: CASSLGGSVVGTDTQYF.